The next 26 T cell receptor beta chains were all read from a single sample in a study of post-analysis software for immune sequencing data. Study results and caveats: Patients showed TRBV5-6, TRBV5-1 and TRBV20-1 among five TRBV segments more frequent than in controls.

Antigens for these TCRs are unknown. Prepared libraries of TCR beta cDNA carried unique molecular identifiers. One entry per CDR3 protein results from TCRdb running MiXCR on the PCR reads. The repertoire holds hundreds of thousands of distinct CDR3 sequences, around 27% seen once, with roughly 0.53% in the top ten. Sequenced: blood. The receptors come from a girl under 18 with multiple sclerosis.

This clonotype was observed a handful of times. The chain combines TRBV18 with TRBJ2-7; 8 nucleotides agree with TRBD1. Germline V gene sequence: CDR1 KGHSH, CDR2 LQKENI. The CDR3 runs 13 residues. J lost 3 bases, V lost 6 bases, and 4 bases had no gene match. CDR3 bases: TGTGCCAGCTCCCTACAGGGGGGCTACGAGCAGTACTTC. Translating it yields CASSLQGGYEQYF.

This clonotype showed up just a few times. The rearrangement links TRBV20-1 to TRBJ2-1, with 14 bases fitting TRBD2. Losses at the gene ends were 2 bases for V and 6 bases for J; bases not matched to a gene: 12. The CDR3 contains 18 residues. CDR1 is DFQATT and CDR2 is SNEGSKA in the germline V gene (reference sequence). CDR3 sequence (DNA): TGCAGTGCTAGAAGCCCAAGGGGCGGACTAGCGGGAGGCAATGAGCAGTTCTTC. Its translation is CSARSPRGGLAGGNEQFF.

CDR3 nucleotides: TGTGCCAGCAGTGATACTAGCCTAGAGACCCAGTACTTC. Translated: CASSDTSLETQYF. V and J are TRBV6-1 and TRBJ2-5; maybe TRBD2 (6 bases). In germline, CDR1 is MNHNS, CDR2 SASEGT. V dropped 3 bases and J dropped 4 bases, with 9 bases sitting between them. The CDR3 is 13 residues long.

This chain connects TRBV28 to TRBJ2-7, with D perhaps assigned TRBD1 or TRBD2 (5 bases each). This CDR3 region has 14 residues. Looked up from germline, CDR1 is MDHEN and CDR2 is SYDVKM. The V gene lost 5 bases and the J gene lost 3 bases, with 14 bases spanning the gap. The CDR3 region is CASSRGRPDYEQYF. The CDR3 DNA sequence: TGTGCCAGCAGTCGGGGCAGGCCAGACTACGAGCAGTACTTC.

The gene calls are TRBV6-2 or TRBV6-3 and TRBJ2-5; 9 bases are shared with TRBD2. Trimming took 6 bases from V and 3 from J; bases not matched to a gene: 8. Germline V lookup: CDR1 MNHEY, CDR2 SVGEGT. The CDR3 runs 15 residues. This CDR3 reads CASRTSRLAEETQYF. CDR3 DNA: TGTGCCAGCAGAACCTCAAGACTAGCGGAAGAGACCCAGTACTTC.

This clonotype has a handful of counts. The CDR3 here is CASSFPGRSVYEQYF. The CDR3 DNA sequence: TGTGCCAGCAGCTTTCCCGGGAGGTCCGTTTACGAGCAGTACTTC. The genes are TRBV7-2 and TRBJ2-7; TRBD2 agrees at 7 bases. Germline CDR1 reads SGHTA; CDR2 reads FQGNSA. V trimming: 3 bases; J trimming: 4 bases; junction bases outside the gene matches: 9. The CDR3 has 15 amino acids.

The chain combines TRBV6-5 with TRBJ2-5; D gene unclear. Germline V gene lookup returns CDR1 MNHEY and CDR2 SVGAGI. The CDR3 covers 16 residues. V lost 6 bases to trimming and J lost 0 bases, with 17 bases between them. The CDR3, as DNA: TGTGCCAGCAGCCCGGTGTCCGTCCGCCACCAAGAGACCCAGTACTTC. It yields the protein CASSPVSVRHQETQYF.

This clonotype was seen a handful of times. The chain employs TRBV7-9 and TRBJ1-2; weak D call: TRBD1 (5 bases). The germline gives CDR1 SEHNR, CDR2 FQNEAQ (reference sequence). V lost 1 base and J 8 bases, leaving 14 bases between the germline ends. The CDR3 spans 14 residues. This CDR3 reads CASSLDGTPRGYTF. In DNA, the CDR3 is TGTGCCAGCAGCTTAGATGGGACCCCTCGGGGCTACACCTTC. The entire variable domain, with the rest obtained from reference TRBV7-9 and TRBJ1-2, is as follows: DTGVSQNPRHKITKRGQNVTFRCDPISEHNRLYWYRQTLGQGPEFLTYFQNEAQLEKSRLLSDRFSAERPKGSFSTLEIQRTEQGDSAMYLCASSLDGTPRGYTFGSGTRLTVV.

The chain employs TRBV9 and TRBJ2-3; D is unresolved. Germline values: CDR1 SGDLS, CDR2 YYNGEE. This CDR3 has 13 amino acids. The V end lost 0 bases, the J end lost 8 bases, and 10 bases lay between the germline ends. The CDR3 nucleotides read TGTGCCAGCAGCGTAGTGGGCAAGTCTACGCAGTATTTT. It codes for CASSVVGKSTQYF. Supplemented by reference TRBV9 and TRBJ2-3, the full variable domain reads DSGVTQTPKHLITATGQRVTLRCSPRSGDLSVYWYQQSLDQGLQFLIQYYNGEERAKGNILERFSAQQFPDLHSELNLSSLELGDSALYFCASSVVGKSTQYFGPGTRLTVL.

This clonotype appeared many times. The chain uses TRBV10-3 and TRBJ2-1, with D uncertain. Trimming left V 6 bases short and J 5 bases short, with 5 bases between. CDR3 length: 11 residues. Germline V CDR1 and CDR2: ENHRY, SYGVKD. The CDR3 here is CAISLDNEQFF. The CDR3 DNA sequence: TGTGCCATCAGCTTAGACAATGAGCAGTTCTTC.

This clonotype occurred a few times. V usage is TRBV6-2 or TRBV6-3 and J usage is TRBJ1-1; tentatively, D is TRBD1 (5 bases). CDR3 size: 15 residues. The germline V gene encodes CDR1 MNHEY and CDR2 SVGEGT. Trimming left V 2 bases short and J 5 bases short, with 15 bases between. The CDR3 nucleotides are TGTGCCAGCAGTTACGCCCCCAGGGCGTGGACTGAAGCTTTCTTT. Amino acid sequence: CASSYAPRAWTEAFF.

This chain connects TRBV25-1 to TRBJ1-4; no clear D. Deletions cut 3 bases from V and 5 bases from J, with 16 bases between. The CDR3 is made up of 16 amino acids. CDR1 is MGHDK, CDR2 SYGVNS, per germline. The CDR3 DNA follows: TGTGCCAGCAGTGAGCCGCGGGGAGTCGGGAATGAAAAACTGTTTTTT. Protein sequence: CASSEPRGVGNEKLFF.

The V and J genes are TRBV27 and TRBJ2-2; D assignment may be TRBD1 or TRBD2 (5 bases each). Trimming removed 3 bases from V and 3 bases from J, with 11 bases in between. The V gene's germline CDR1 is MNHEY and CDR2 SMNVEV (reference sequence). The CDR3 contains 15 residues. CDR3 protein: CASSLGPGYTGELFF. CDR3 in DNA: TGTGCCAGCAGTTTGGGGCCGGGGTACACCGGGGAGCTGTTTTTT.

The rearrangement links TRBV28 to TRBJ2-1, with 8 bases lining up with TRBD1. Trimming removed 7 bases from V and 12 bases from J; junction bases left unmatched: 17. The CDR3 is 15 amino acids. The germline CDR1 and CDR2 sequences are MDHEN and SYDVKM. The CDR3 DNA follows: TGTGCCAGCATCCACAGGGGGATGGGATACATCGGGCAGTTCTTC. This encodes CASIHRGMGYIGQFF.

The rearrangement links TRBV24-1 to TRBJ2-2; 9 nucleotides line up with TRBD2. The CDR3 has 13 residues. Germline CDR1 reads KGHDR; CDR2 reads SFDVKD. V shed 10 bases, J shed 4 bases, and the junction held 3 bases outside the gene matches. The CDR3 loop reads CATGTSRTGELFF. For the CDR3, the DNA is TGTGCCACTGGGACTAGCCGCACCGGGGAGCTGTTTTTT.

V is TRBV7-2 and J is TRBJ2-7; 9 positions agree with TRBD1. CDR1 and CDR2 from the germline V gene are SGHTA and FQGNSA. The V and J ends lost 1 base and 3 bases, in that order; junction bases with no gene match: 4. The CDR3 sequence is 15 residues long. The CDR3 loop is CASSLVPGQGYEQYF. CDR3 coding DNA: TGTGCCAGCAGCTTAGTACCGGGACAGGGCTACGAGCAGTACTTC.

This clonotype was picked up one time. The CDR3 region has the DNA TGCAGTGCCGAGGAGGTGGCTCAGCCCCAGCATTTT. It specifies CSAEEVAQPQHF. The J gene is TRBJ1-5, the V gene TRBV20-1; no reliable D call. CDR1 DFQATT and CDR2 SNEGSKA come from the germline V gene (reference sequence). Trimming removed 6 bases from V and 6 bases from J, with 12 bases in between. The CDR3 is 12 residues long.

This clonotype was counted only a few times. The chain links TRBV11-1 to TRBJ2-5; D is perhaps TRBD2 (5 bases). The CDR3 loop spans 14 amino acids. V lost 8 bases and J lost 5, with 18 bases in between. Germline V lookup: CDR1 SGHAT, CDR2 FQDESV (reference sequence). CDR3 bases: TGTGCCAGCTCCAAGAGAGCGGTCGACGAGACCCAGTACTTC. Protein: CASSKRAVDETQYF.

This clonotype has just a few counts. V and J are TRBV6-2 or TRBV6-3 and TRBJ2-7; the D is unclear. V was clipped by 5 bases and J by 7 bases, with 18 bases between them. Per the germline V gene, CDR1 is MNHEY and CDR2 is SVGEGT. CDR3 size: 14 residues. The CDR3 is CASSNPGLNREQYF. For the CDR3, the DNA is TGTGCCAGCAGTAATCCGGGCCTCAACCGGGAGCAGTACTTC.

This clonotype came up a few times. This chain uses TRBV20-1 with TRBJ2-7, with D perhaps TRBD2 (6 bases). The CDR3 consists of 14 residues. CDR1 and CDR2 from the germline V gene are DFQATT and SNEGSKA (reference sequence). Trimming took 4 bases from V and 2 from J, leaving 15 bases between them. CDR3 sequence (DNA): TGCAGTGCTACCCCTAGGGGAGGCCCCTACGAGCAGTACTTC. This codes for CSATPRGGPYEQYF.

The genes are TRBV20-1 and TRBJ2-1; 9 bases align to TRBD2. Germline V gives CDR1 DFQATT, CDR2 SNEGSKA (reference sequence). The CDR3 consists of 16 residues. The ends lost 6 bases at V and 2 bases at J; junction bases unmatched: 11. The CDR3: CSATRPGGRAYNEQFF. CDR3 bases: TGCAGTGCAACCCGCCCGGGCGGGAGGGCCTACAATGAGCAGTTCTTC.

The V and J genes are TRBV27 and TRBJ2-1, with 9 bases aligning to TRBD1. This CDR3 has 15 amino acids. The trim removed 7 bases at V and 7 bases at J, leaving 11 bases unmatched. Germline values: CDR1 MNHEY, CDR2 SMNVEV (reference sequence). CDR3 in amino acids: CASTRRDRVKNEQFF. The CDR3 DNA follows: TGTGCCAGCACGAGACGGGACAGGGTTAAAAATGAGCAGTTCTTC.

This clonotype was detected only a few times. The chain combines TRBV7-2 with TRBJ1-5; D is perhaps TRBD1 (5 bases). CDR3 length: 15 amino acids. V dropped 5 bases and J dropped 8 bases, with 19 bases sitting between them. Per germline, CDR1 SGHTA and CDR2 FQGNSA. The CDR3 sequence: CASSPGQGGDEPQHF. The CDR3, as DNA: TGTGCCAGCAGCCCAGGGCAGGGAGGGGATGAGCCCCAGCATTTT.

There are a few counts of this clonotype. The chain has TRBV20-1 and TRBJ1-1, with 8 positions matching TRBD1. Trimming removed 4 bases from V and 11 bases from J; junction bases left unmatched: 15. The V gene's germline CDR1 is DFQATT and CDR2 SNEGSKA (reference sequence). The CDR3 runs to 14 residues. CDR3 amino acids: CSANRDRTGAGAFF. The DNA of the CDR3 is TGCAGTGCTAACCGGGACAGGACGGGAGCTGGGGCTTTCTTT.

V and J are TRBV28 and TRBJ2-3; TRBD2 aligns across 8 bases. The V gene's germline CDR1 is MDHEN and CDR2 SYDVKM. V was pared by 7 bases and J by 5 bases, with 5 bases of the junction left unmatched. The CDR3 loop spans 13 amino acids. The DNA for the CDR3 is TGTGCCAGCACCGGGGGGGCGCGAGATACGCAGTATTTT. It yields the protein CASTGGARDTQYF.

This clonotype showed up just a few times. This chain joins TRBV10-3 and TRBJ1-1, with 9 nucleotides matching TRBD1. Germline trimming cut 6 bases from V and 4 bases from J; bases unmatched to any gene: 3. Germline CDR1 is ENHRY and CDR2 is SYGVKD. The CDR3 covers 13 residues. Here the CDR3 reads CAIRDRGVTEAFF. CDR3 bases: TGTGCCATCAGGGACAGGGGAGTCACTGAAGCTTTCTTT.